This T cell receptor (beta chain) was sequenced during a study of tumor-infiltrating lymphocytes in primary liver carcinoma. Study at large: With diameters of about 4 to 11 cm, tumors were stage T1-T3 N0M0. The study's findings and limits: When set against blood, tumors had a significantly higher top-250-clone fraction (p = 0.039). Tumor region pairs outstripped tumor-adjacent and tumor-blood pairs in overlap.

CDR3 length: 15 residues. Trimming pared 5 bases from V and 1 base from J, leaving 14 bases between. From germline, CDR1 is MNHEY and CDR2 SVGAGI. This clonotype was picked up a small number of times. Its cognate antigen is unknown. Blood RNA came from unsorted whole blood; germline DNA was also extracted. A primer matching the constant region was used to make TCR beta cDNA from 450 to 550 ng of total RNA. For TCR beta, libraries were produced by three nested multiplex PCR rounds using slightly modified ARM-PCR. The two initial PCR rounds, about 9 cycles each, used TRBV1-TRBV30 forward and C-beta reverse primers. TCRdb itself ran the multiplex PCR reads through MiXCR, one entry per CDR3 protein. This table holds about 320,000 distinct CDR3 sequences, about 62% found once.

The specimen sequenced was peripheral blood. The rearrangement joins TRBV6-5 to TRBJ1-2; maybe TRBD1 (6 bases). This TCR was recovered from a man aged 40-49 years with primary liver carcinoma and hepatitis B virus infection. CDR3 nucleotide sequence: TGTGCCAGCAGTAAAGACCAGGGGTTTAACTATGGCTACACCTTC. Protein sequence: CASSKDQGFNYGYTF.